Sequencing of this T cell receptor beta chain was carried out in a study of T cells of healthy individuals. Germline V gene sequence: CDR1 ENHRY, CDR2 SYGVKD. The V end was cut by 4 bases, the J end by 2 bases, with 7 bases between. The CDR3 loop spans 13 amino acids. This clonotype was seen a handful of times. MiXCR, run by TCRdb on the 5' RACE reads, gives a single entry per CDR3 protein. The sample records approximately 50,000 distinct CDR3 sequences, about 15% being singletons. The V gene is TRBV10-3, the J gene TRBJ2-3; D is undetermined. The TCR originated in a human donor in good health. DNA for the CDR3: TGTGCCATCAGTGGGGGAAACACAGATACGCAGTATTTT. It codes for CAISGGNTDTQYF.